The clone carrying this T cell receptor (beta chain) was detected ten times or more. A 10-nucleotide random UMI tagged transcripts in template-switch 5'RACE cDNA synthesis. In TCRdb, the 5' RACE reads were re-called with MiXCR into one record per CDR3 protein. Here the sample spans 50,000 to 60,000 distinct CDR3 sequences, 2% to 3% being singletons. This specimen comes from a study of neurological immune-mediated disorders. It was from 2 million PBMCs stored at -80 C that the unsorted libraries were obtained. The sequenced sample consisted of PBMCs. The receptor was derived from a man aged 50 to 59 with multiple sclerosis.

CDR3 coding DNA: TGCGCCAGCAGCTGGGGGACAGGGGGCATCGGTTCACCCCTCCACTTT. This codes for CASSWGTGGIGSPLHF. This sequence joins TRBV5-1 and TRBJ1-6; 12 bases align to TRBD1. The germline V gene encodes CDR1 SGHRS and CDR2 YFSETQ. The CDR3 has 16 residues. With V trimmed by 3 bases and J by 9 bases, 7 bases remained unmatched.